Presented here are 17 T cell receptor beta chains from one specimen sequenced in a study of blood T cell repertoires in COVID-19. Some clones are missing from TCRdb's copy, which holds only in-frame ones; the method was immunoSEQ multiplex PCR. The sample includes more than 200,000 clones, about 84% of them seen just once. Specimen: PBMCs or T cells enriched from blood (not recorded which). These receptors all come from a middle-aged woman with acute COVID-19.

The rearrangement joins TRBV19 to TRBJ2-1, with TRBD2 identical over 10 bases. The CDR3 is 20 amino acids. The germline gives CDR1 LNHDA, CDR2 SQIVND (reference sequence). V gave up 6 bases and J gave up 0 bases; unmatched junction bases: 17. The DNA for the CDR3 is TGTGCCAGTAGCGACGGTAGGAGCGGGGGGGCCAAAAGCTCCTACAATGAGCAGTTCTTC. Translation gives CASSDGRSGGAKSSYNEQFF.

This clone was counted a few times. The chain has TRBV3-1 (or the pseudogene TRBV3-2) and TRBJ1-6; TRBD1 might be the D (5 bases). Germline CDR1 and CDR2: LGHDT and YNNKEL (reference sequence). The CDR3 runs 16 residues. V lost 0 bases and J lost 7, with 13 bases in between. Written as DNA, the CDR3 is TGTGCCAGCAGCCAAGAAAACCCAGGGAGGAATTCACCCCTCCACTTT. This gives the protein CASSQENPGRNSPLHF.

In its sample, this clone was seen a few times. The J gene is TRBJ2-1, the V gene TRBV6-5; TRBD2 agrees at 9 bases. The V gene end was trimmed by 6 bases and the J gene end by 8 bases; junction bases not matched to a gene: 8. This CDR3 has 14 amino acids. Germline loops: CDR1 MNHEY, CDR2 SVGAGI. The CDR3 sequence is CASRGLADRHEQFF. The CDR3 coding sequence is TGTGCCAGCAGGGGACTAGCTGATCGCCATGAGCAGTTCTTC.

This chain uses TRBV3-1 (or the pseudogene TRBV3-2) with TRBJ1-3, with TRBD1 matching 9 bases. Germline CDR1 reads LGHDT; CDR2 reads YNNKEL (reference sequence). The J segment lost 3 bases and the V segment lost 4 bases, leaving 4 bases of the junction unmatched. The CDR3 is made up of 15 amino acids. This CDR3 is CASSPWGQGGNTIYF. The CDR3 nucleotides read TGTGCCAGCAGCCCCTGGGGACAGGGTGGAAACACCATATATTTT.

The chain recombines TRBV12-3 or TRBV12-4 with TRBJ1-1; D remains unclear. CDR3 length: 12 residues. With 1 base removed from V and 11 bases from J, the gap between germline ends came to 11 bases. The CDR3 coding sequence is TGTGCCAGCAGTTTAGGTCAGAGGTGGGCTTTCTTT. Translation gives CASSLGQRWAFF.

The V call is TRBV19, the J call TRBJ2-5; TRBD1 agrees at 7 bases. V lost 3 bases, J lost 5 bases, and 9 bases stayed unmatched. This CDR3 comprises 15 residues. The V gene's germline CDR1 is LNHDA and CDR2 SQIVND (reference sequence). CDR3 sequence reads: CASSIRGQNGETQYF. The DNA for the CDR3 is TGTGCCAGTAGTATTCGGGGACAGAACGGGGAGACCCAGTACTTC.

CDR3 coding DNA: TGTGCCAGCAGTTTGGGGGGTAGCTATGGCTACACCTTC. Translating gives CASSLGGSYGYTF. The J gene is TRBJ1-2, the V gene TRBV12-3 or TRBV12-4, with a possible D match to TRBD1 (5 bases). The V gene lost 3 bases and the J gene lost 4 bases, with 9 bases spanning the gap. This CDR3 contains 13 residues.

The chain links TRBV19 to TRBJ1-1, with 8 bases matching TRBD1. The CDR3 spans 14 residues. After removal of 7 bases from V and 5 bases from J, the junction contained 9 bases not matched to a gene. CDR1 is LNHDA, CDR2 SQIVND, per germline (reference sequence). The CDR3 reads CASIPHRGETEAFF. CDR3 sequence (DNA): TGTGCCAGTATCCCCCACAGGGGGGAGACTGAAGCTTTCTTT.

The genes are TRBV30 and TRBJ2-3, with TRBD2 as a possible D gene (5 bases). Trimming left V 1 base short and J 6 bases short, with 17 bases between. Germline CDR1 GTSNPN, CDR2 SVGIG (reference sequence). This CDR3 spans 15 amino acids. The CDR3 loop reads CAWSAPSVAGDTQYF. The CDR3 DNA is TGTGCCTGGAGTGCTCCCTCCGTGGCGGGTGATACGCAGTATTTT.

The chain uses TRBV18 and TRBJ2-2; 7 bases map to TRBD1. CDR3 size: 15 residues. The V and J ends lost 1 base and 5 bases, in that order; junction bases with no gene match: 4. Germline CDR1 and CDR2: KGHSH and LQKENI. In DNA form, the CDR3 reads TGTGCCAGCTCACCACAACAGGGGAAAACCGGGGAGCTGTTTTTT. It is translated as CASSPQQGKTGELFF.

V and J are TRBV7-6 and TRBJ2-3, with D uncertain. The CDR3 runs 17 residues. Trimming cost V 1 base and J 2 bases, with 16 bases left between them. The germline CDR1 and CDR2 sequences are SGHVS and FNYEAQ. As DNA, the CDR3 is TGTGCCAGCAGCTTAGAGTTTGCGCACGGTATCACAGATACGCAGTATTTT. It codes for CASSLEFAHGITDTQYF.

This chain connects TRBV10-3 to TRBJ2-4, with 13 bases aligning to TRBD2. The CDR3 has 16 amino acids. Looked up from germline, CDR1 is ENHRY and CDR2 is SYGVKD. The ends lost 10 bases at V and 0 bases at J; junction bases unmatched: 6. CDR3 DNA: TGTGCCACGGGACTAGCGGGGTCTGTAGCCAAAAACATTCAGTACTTC. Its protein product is CATGLAGSVAKNIQYF.

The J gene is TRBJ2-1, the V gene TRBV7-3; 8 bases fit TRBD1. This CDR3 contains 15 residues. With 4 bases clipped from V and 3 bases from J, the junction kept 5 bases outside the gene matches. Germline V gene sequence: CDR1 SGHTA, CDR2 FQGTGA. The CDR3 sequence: CASSSQGGYYNEQFF. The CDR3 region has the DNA TGTGCCAGCAGCTCACAGGGGGGCTACTACAATGAGCAGTTCTTC.

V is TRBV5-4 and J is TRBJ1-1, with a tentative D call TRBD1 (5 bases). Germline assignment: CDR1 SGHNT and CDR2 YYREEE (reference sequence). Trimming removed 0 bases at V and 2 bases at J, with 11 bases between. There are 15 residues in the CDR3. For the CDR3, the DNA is TGTGCCAGCAGCTTGGTCCGCCAGGGCAACACTGAAGCTTTCTTT. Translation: CASSLVRQGNTEAFF. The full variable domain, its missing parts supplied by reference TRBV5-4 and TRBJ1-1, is ETGVTQSPTHLIKTRGQQVTLRCSSQSGHNTVSWYQQALGQGPQFIFQYYREEENGRGNFPPRFSGLQFPNYSSELNVNALELDDSALYLCASSLVRQGNTEAFFGQGTRLTVV.

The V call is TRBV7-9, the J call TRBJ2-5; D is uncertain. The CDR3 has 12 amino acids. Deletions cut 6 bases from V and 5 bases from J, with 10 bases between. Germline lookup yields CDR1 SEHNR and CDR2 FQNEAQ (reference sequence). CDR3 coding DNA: TGTGCCAGCAGTTGGGCCACGGAGACCCAGTACTTC. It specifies CASSWATETQYF.

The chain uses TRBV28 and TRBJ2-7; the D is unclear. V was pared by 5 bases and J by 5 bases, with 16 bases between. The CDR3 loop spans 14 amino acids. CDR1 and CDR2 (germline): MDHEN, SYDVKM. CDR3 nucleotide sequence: TGTGCCAGCAGTACCCCCCTAGGTGTGGACGAGCAGTACTTC. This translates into CASSTPLGVDEQYF.

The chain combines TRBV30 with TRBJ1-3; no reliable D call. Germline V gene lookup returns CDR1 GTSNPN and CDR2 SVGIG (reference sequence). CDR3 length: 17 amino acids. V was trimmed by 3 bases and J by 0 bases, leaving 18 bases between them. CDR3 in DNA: TGTGCCTGGAGAGGAGGTTGGCCCCTATACTCTGGAAACACCATATATTTT. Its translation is CAWRGGWPLYSGNTIYF.